A selection of T cell receptor beta chains follows, all from one sample in a study of cytomegalovirus exposure and HLA in healthy donors. Method: immunoSEQ multiplex PCR; TCRdb's copy keeps in-frame clones and lacks some. In the table there are 100,000 to 150,000 clones, about 88% of which are singletons. Sequences were obtained from PBMCs. All receptors come from a woman aged 18-29 years in good health and CMV-seronegative. CDR3s include the opening cysteine and the closing phenylalanine or tryptophan. Each record gives: J gene, V gene, CDR3 protein.

TRBJ2-5 TRBV10-3 CATALGGQETQYF
TRBJ2-6 TRBV19 CASSITTGANVLTF
TRBJ1-5 TRBV19 CASSTAIQSYSNQPQHF
TRBJ1-1 TRBV7-6 CASSLGLPGMNTEAFF
TRBJ1-1 TRBV7-2 CASSSGMYTEAFF
TRBJ2-1 TRBV12-5 CASATDRELNLSKFF
TRBJ1-3 TRBV2 CASRDPRRDSSGNTIYF
TRBJ1-1 TRBV5-1 CASSSQLNTEAFF
TRBJ2-7 TRBV27 CASSLSGGTGHPYEQYF
TRBJ2-6 TRBV9 CASSVLGVSGSGANVLTF
TRBJ2-3 TRBV7-3 CASSAGGASDTQYF
TRBJ2-1 TRBV6-6 CASSPTRDIGNEQFF
TRBJ1-2 TRBV4-1 CASSQVSTDLYGYTF
TRBJ1-4 TRBV27 CASSWTQTTNEKLFF
TRBJ2-7 TRBV4-2 CASSQQTSGGAPYEQYF
TRBJ1-1 TRBV6-5 CASSYPGGEAFF
TRBJ1-1 TRBV9 CASSVAGGNTEAFF
TRBJ2-5 TRBV5-1 CASSSGTSGGKGETQYF
TRBJ1-2 TRBV2 CASSVARGEVHGYTF
TRBJ1-1 TRBV7-8 CASGRERGTEAFF
TRBJ2-1 TRBV7-6 CASSLGTSGGSEQFF
TRBJ1-4 TRBV15 CATSRGPAQVNEKLFF
TRBJ1-3 TRBV28 CASSPQQGWGNTIYF
TRBJ1-6 TRBV5-6 CASSLARTITYNSPLHF